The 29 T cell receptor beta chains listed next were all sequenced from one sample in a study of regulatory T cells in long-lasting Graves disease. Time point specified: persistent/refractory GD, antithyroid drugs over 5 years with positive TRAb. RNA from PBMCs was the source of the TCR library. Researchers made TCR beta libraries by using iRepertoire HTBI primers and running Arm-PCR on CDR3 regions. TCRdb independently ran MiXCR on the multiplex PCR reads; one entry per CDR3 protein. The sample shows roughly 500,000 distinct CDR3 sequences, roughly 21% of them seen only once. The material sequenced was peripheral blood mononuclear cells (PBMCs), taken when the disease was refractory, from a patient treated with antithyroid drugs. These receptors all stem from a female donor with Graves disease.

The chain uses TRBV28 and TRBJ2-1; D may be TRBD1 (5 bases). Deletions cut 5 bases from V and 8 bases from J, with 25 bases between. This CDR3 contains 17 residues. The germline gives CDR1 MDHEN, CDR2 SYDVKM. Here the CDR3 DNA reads TGTGCCAGCAGTATGACAAGTTTCGCGAGTTGGGGCGATGAGCAGTTCTTC. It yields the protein CASSMTSFASWGDEQFF.

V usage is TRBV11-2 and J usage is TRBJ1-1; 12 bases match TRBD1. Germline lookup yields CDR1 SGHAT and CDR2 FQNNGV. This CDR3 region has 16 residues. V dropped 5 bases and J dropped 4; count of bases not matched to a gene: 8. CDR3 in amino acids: CASSRTGTGGRTEAFF. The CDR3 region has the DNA TGTGCCAGCAGCCGAACGGGGACAGGGGGCCGCACTGAAGCTTTCTTT. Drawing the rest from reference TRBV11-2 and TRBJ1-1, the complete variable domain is EAGVAQSPRYKIIEKRQSVAFWCNPISGHATLYWYQQILGQGPKLLIQFQNNGVVDDSQLPKDRFSAERLKGVDSTLKIQPAKLEDSAVYLCASSRTGTGGRTEAFFGQGTRLTVV.

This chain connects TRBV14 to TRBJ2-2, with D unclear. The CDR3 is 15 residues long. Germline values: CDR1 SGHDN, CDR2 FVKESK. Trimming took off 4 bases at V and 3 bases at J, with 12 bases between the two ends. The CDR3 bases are TGTGCCAGCAGCCCGGCCTCGGTCTACACCGGGGAGCTGTTTTTT. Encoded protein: CASSPASVYTGELFF.

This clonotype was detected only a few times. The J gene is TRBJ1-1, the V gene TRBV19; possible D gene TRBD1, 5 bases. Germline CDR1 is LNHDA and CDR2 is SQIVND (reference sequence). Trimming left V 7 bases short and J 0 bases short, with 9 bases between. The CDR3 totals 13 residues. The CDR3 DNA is TGTGCCAGTAAGGCAGGGTTGAACACTGAAGCTTTCTTT. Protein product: CASKAGLNTEAFF.

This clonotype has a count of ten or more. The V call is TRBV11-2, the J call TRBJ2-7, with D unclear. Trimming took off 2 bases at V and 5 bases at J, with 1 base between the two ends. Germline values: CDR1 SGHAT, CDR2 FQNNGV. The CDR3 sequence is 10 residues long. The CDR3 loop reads CASSLHEQYF. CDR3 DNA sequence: TGTGCCAGCAGCTTACACGAGCAGTACTTC.

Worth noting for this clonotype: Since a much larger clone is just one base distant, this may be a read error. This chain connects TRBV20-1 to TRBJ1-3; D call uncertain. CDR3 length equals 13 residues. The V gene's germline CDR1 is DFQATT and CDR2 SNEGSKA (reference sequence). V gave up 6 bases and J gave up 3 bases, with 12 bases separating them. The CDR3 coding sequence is TGCAGTGCGCCCAAGAACAATGGAAACACCATATATTTT. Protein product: CSAPKNNGNTIYF.

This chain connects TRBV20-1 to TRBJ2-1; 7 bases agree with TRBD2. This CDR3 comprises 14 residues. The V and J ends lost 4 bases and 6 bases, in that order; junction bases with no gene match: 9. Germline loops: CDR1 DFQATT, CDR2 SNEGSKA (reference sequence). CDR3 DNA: TGCAGTGCTAACCGGGACGGGGGGTTCAATGAGCAGTTCTTC. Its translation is CSANRDGGFNEQFF.

In DNA, the CDR3 is TGCGCCAGCAGCTTGGCCCCAGACGGGGGCAATGAGCAGTTCTTC. The encoded protein is CASSLAPDGGNEQFF. The chain employs TRBV5-1 and TRBJ2-1, with D possibly matching TRBD2 (6 bases). Trimming took 0 bases from V and 6 from J, leaving 13 bases between them. The CDR3 sequence is 15 residues long. Germline CDR1 is SGHRS and CDR2 is YFSETQ.

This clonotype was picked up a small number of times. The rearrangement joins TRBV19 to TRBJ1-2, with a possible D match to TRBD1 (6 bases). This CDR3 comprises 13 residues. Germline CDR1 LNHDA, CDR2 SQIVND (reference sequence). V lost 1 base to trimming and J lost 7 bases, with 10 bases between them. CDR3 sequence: CASSIGQGIGYTF. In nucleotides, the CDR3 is TGTGCCAGTAGTATAGGGCAGGGGATTGGCTACACCTTC. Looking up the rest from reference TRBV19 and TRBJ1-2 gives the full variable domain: DGGITQSPKYLFRKEGQNVTLSCEQNLNHDAMYWYRQDPGQGLRLIYYSQIVNDFQKGDIAEGYSVSREKKESFPLTVTSAQKNPTAFYLCASSIGQGIGYTFGSGTRLTVV.

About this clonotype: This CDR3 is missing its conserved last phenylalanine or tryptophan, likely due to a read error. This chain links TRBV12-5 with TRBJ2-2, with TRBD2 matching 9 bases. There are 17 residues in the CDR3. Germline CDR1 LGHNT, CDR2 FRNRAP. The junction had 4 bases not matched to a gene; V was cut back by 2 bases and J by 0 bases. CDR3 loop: CASGLYVAGANTGELFL. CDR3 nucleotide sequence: TGTGCTAGTGGTTTGTACGTAGCGGGGGCGAACACCGGGGAGCTGTTTCTT.

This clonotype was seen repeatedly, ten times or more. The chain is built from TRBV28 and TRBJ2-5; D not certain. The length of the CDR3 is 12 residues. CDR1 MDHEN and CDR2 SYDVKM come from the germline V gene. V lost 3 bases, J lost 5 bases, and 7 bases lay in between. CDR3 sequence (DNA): TGTGCCAGCAGTTTCAGCGCCGAGACCCAGTACTTC. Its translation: CASSFSAETQYF.

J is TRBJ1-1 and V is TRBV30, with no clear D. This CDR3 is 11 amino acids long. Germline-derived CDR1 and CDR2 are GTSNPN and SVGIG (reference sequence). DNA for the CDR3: TGTGCTTGGGTCTTGAACACTGAAGCTTTCTTT. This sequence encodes CAWVLNTEAFF.

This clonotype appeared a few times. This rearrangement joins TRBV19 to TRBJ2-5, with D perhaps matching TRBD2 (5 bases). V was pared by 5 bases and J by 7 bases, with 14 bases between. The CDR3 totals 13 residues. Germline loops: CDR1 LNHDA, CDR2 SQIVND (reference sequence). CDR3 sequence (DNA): TGTGCCAGTAGTGCCGAACTAGGCGGGACCCAGTACTTC. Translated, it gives CASSAELGGTQYF.

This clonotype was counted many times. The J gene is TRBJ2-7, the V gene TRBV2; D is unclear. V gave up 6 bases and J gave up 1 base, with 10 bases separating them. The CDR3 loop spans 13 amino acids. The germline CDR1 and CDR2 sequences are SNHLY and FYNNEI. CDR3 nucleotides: TGTGCCAGCAGGGATACAGCATCCTACGAGCAGTACTTC. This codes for CASRDTASYEQYF.

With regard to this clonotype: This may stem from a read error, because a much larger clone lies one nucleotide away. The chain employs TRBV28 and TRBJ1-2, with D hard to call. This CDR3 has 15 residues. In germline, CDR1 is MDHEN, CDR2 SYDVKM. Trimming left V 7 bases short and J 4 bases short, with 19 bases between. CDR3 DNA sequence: TGTGCCAGCACTACCCGGGAAGGGTTTAGCTATGGCTACACCTTC. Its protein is CASTTREGFSYGYTF.

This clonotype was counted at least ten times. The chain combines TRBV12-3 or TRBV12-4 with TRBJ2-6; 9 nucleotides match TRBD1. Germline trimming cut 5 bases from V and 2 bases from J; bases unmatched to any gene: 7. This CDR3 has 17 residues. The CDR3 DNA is TGTGCCAGCAGTCACAGGGGGCGATTAGCTGGGGCCAACGTCCTGACTTTC. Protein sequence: CASSHRGRLAGANVLTF.

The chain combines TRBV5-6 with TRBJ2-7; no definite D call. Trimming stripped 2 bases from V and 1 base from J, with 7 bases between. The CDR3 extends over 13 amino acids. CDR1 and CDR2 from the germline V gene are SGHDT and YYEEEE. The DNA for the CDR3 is TGTGCCAGCAGCTTTGACGGATCCTACGAGCAGTACTTC. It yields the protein CASSFDGSYEQYF.

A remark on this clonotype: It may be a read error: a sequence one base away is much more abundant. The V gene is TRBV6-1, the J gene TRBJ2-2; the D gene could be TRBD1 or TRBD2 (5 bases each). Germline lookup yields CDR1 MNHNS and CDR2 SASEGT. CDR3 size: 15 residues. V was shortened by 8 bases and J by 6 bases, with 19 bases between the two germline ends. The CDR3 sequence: CASATIGAVAGELFF. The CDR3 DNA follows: TGTGCCAGCGCAACGATCGGGGCCGTCGCCGGGGAGCTGTTTTTT.

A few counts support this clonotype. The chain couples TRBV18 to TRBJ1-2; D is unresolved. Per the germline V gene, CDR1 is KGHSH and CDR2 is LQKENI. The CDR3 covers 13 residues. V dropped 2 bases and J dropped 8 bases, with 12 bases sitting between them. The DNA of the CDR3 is TGTGCCAGCTCACCAGGGCAGAGCACGGGCTACACCTTC. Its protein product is CASSPGQSTGYTF.

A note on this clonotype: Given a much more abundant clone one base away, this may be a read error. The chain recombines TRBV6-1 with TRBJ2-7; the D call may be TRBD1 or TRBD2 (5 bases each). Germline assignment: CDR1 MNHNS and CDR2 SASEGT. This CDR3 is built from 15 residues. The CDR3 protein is CVSSDIRVGDEEQYF. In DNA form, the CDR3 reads TGTGTCAGCAGTGACATCAGGGTCGGGGATGAGGAGCAGTACTTC.

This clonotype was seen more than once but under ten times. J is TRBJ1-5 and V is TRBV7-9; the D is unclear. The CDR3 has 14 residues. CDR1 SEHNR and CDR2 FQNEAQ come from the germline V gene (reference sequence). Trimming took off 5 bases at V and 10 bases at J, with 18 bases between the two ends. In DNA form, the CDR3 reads TGTGCCAGCAGCCCCGGCTCCGACCGGGAACCCCAGCATTTT. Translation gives CASSPGSDREPQHF.

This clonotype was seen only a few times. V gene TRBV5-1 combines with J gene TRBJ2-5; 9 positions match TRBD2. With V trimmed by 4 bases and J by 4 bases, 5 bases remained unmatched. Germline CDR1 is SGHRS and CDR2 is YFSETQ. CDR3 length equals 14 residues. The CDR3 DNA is TGCGCCAGCAGCCCCGGGACTAGCACAGAGACCCAGTACTTC. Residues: CASSPGTSTETQYF.

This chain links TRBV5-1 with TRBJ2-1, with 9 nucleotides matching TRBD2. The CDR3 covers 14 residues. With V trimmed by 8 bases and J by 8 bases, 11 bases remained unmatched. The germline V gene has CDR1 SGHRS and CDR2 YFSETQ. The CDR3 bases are TGCGCCAGTTCCTTGCGGGAGGGCCAGGATGAGCAGTTCTTC. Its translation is CASSLREGQDEQFF.

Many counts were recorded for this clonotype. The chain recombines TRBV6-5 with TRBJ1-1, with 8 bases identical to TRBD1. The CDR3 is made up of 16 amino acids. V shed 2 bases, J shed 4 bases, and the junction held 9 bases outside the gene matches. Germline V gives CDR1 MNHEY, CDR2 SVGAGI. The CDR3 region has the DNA TGTGCCAGCAGTTACCCACAGACAGGGGCGAGCACTGAAGCTTTCTTT. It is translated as CASSYPQTGASTEAFF.

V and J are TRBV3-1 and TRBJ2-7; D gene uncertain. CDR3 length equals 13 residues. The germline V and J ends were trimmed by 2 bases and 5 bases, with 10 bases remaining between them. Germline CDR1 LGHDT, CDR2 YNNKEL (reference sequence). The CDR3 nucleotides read TGTGCCAGCAGCCAACGCGGAGTTGACGAGCAGTACTTC. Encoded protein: CASSQRGVDEQYF.

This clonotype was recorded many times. CDR3 amino acids: CASREDPNEQYF. The CDR3, as DNA: TGTGCCAGCCGCGAAGACCCCAACGAGCAGTACTTC. The chain recombines TRBV6-1 with TRBJ2-7; no definite D call. The V gene's germline CDR1 is MNHNS and CDR2 SASEGT. The CDR3 spans 12 residues. With 8 bases removed from V and 5 bases from J, the gap between germline ends came to 13 bases.

Here the CDR3 DNA reads TGCAGCGTTGCTCGACAAGGGGCCAAGGGTGGCTACACCTTC. The encoded protein is CSVARQGAKGGYTF. J is TRBJ1-2 and V is TRBV29-1; D might be TRBD1 (5 bases). Germline V gene lookup returns CDR1 SQVTM and CDR2 ANQGSEA. The CDR3 has 14 residues. V was clipped by 4 bases and J by 7 bases, with 19 bases between them.

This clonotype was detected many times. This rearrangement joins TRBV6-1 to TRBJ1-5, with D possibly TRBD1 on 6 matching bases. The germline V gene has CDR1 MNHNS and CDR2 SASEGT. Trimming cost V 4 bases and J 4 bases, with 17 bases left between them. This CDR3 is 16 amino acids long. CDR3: CASSGWAGDKNQPQHF. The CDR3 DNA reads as TGTGCCAGCAGTGGTTGGGCAGGGGATAAGAATCAGCCCCAGCATTTT.

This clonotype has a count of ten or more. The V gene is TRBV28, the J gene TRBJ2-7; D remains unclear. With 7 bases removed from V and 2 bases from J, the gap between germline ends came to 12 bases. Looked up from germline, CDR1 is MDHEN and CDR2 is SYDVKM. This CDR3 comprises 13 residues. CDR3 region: CASTPGPPYEQYF. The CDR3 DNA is TGTGCCAGCACCCCTGGTCCGCCCTACGAGCAGTACTTC.